These T cell receptor beta chains were read from a single sample in a study of T cells after yellow fever vaccination. TCRdb reanalysed the 5' RACE reads using MiXCR and keeps one entry per CDR3 protein. The sample yields 620,000 or so distinct CDR3 sequences, around an eighth seen once. Sequenced here: PBMCs, sampled on the day of the yellow fever booster vaccination. Receptors originate from a man aged 25 to 45 who received the YFV17D yellow fever vaccine. Both conserved end residues are part of each CDR3. A D gene is named only where the DNA matches it firmly. Clone size is stated in some rows and not others, as once, few, many or a class when expanded.

V: TRBV20-1
D: TRBD1
size: few
J: TRBJ2-1
length: 14
DNA: TGCAGTGCTCGTCGGACAGGGGGCGTCGATGAGCAGTTCTTC
CDR3: CSARRTGGVDEQFF

V: TRBV5-1
D: TRBD2
size: few
J: TRBJ2-1
length: 16
DNA: TGCGCCAGCAGATTCCTAGCGGGAGCTTTCAACAATGAGCAGTTCTTC
CDR3: CASRFLAGAFNNEQFF

V: TRBV7-3
D: TRBD1
size: few
J: TRBJ2-1
length: 17
DNA: TGTGCCAGCAGCTCAGGGGGAGACAGGGGGATAGACAATGAGCAGTTCTTC
CDR3: CASSSGGDRGIDNEQFF

V: TRBV7-9
D: TRBD2
size: NA
J: TRBJ2-2
length: 16
DNA: TGTGCCAGCAGCGCCAGACTAGCGGGAAACACCGGGGAGCTGTTTTTT
CDR3: CASSARLAGNTGELFF

V: TRBV5-1
D: TRBD2
size: many
J: TRBJ2-5
length: 15
DNA: TGCGCCAGCAGCTTCGGCGGGAGTGGGGGAGAGACCCAGTACTTC
CDR3: CASSFGGSGGETQYF

V: TRBV19
D: TRBD1
size: few
J: TRBJ2-5
length: 14
DNA: TGTGCCAGTAGAATGACAGGGGCCGGGGAGACCCAGTACTTC
CDR3: CASRMTGAGETQYF

V: TRBV25-1
D: NA
size: NA
J: TRBJ1-6
length: 14
DNA: TGTGCCAGCAGTGAAGGGGTTGGGAATTCACCCCTCCACTTT
CDR3: CASSEGVGNSPLHF

V: TRBV5-1
D: TRBD2
size: few
J: TRBJ2-7
length: 15
DNA: TGCGCCAGCAGCTTGGTTGGGACTAGATTATACGAGCAGTACTTC
CDR3: CASSLVGTRLYEQYF

V: TRBV27
D: NA
size: NA
J: TRBJ2-2
length: 16
DNA: TGTGCCAGCAGTTTATTATGGGTGAGGGGTACCGGGGAGCTGTTTTTT
CDR3: CASSLLWVRGTGELFF

V: TRBV28
D: NA
size: NA
J: TRBJ2-7
length: 12
DNA: TGTGCCAGCAGTTTAAGGGCAGTCGAGCAGTACTTC
CDR3: CASSLRAVEQYF

V: TRBV20-1
D: NA
size: few
J: TRBJ1-2
length: 12
DNA: TGCAGTGCTAGTTCGGGGGTATTCGGCTACACCTTC
CDR3: CSASSGVFGYTF

V: TRBV6-1
D: NA
size: few
J: TRBJ1-2
length: 13
DNA: TGTGCCAGCAGTGGACACCCCAGGGGTGGCTACACCTTC
CDR3: CASSGHPRGGYTF

V: TRBV7-9
D: NA
size: many
J: TRBJ2-1
length: 15
DNA: TGTGCCAGCAGCTTAAGAGCGGACTCCTACAATGAGCAGTTCTTC
CDR3: CASSLRADSYNEQFF

V: TRBV6-2/TRBV6-3
D: NA
size: NA
J: TRBJ2-7
length: 15
DNA: TGTGCCAGCAGTTACTCGTCCAGGGCGGATTACGAGCAGTACTTC
CDR3: CASSYSSRADYEQYF

V: TRBV14
D: NA
size: many
J: TRBJ2-1
length: 14
DNA: TGTGCCAGCAGCCCATTTGCTATCTGGGATGAGCAGTTCTTC
CDR3: CASSPFAIWDEQFF

V: TRBV5-1
D: TRBD2
size: NA
J: TRBJ2-1
length: 15
DNA: TGCGCCAGCAGCTTTTCTAGCGGAGGGCTCAATGAGCAGTTCTTC
CDR3: CASSFSSGGLNEQFF

V: TRBV10-1
D: NA
size: few
J: TRBJ2-2
length: 13
DNA: TGCGCCAGCAGTGGGAGGGATACCGGGGAGCTGTTTTTT
CDR3: CASSGRDTGELFF

V: TRBV7-9
D: TRBD1
size: NA
J: TRBJ2-7
length: 16
DNA: TGTGCCAGCAGCTCCCCTAAGGGGACAGCCACCTACGAGCAGTACTTC
CDR3: CASSSPKGTATYEQYF

V: TRBV12-3/TRBV12-4
D: NA
size: NA
J: TRBJ2-1
length: 15
DNA: TGTGCCAGCAAGGATCGGACAACTTTAGGCAATGAGCAGTTCTTC
CDR3: CASKDRTTLGNEQFF

V: TRBV5-1
D: NA
size: many
J: TRBJ2-2
length: 16
DNA: TGCGCCAGCAGCTTGGGGTCCGGCCCGAACACCGGGGAGCTGTTTTTT
CDR3: CASSLGSGPNTGELFF

V: TRBV15
D: NA
size: NA
J: TRBJ2-1
length: 12
DNA: TGTGCCACCAGCAGAGCTAGCCGGGTGCAGTTCTTC
CDR3: CATSRASRVQFF

V: TRBV14
D: TRBD1
size: NA
J: TRBJ2-1
length: 15
DNA: TGTGCCAGCAGCCAACTCAGGACAGGGGCAAATGAGCAGTTCTTC
CDR3: CASSQLRTGANEQFF

V: TRBV5-1
D: NA
size: few
J: TRBJ2-3
length: 14
DNA: TGCGCCAGCAGCGATACAGGGAGCACAGATACGCAGTATTTT
CDR3: CASSDTGSTDTQYF

V: TRBV29-1
D: NA
size: NA
J: TRBJ2-5
length: 12
DNA: TGCAGCGTTATTACAGGGCAAGAGACCCAGTACTTC
CDR3: CSVITGQETQYF

V: TRBV7-2
D: NA
size: NA
J: TRBJ1-1
length: 12
DNA: TGTGCCAGCAGCTTTGCGGACACTGAAGCTTTCTTT
CDR3: CASSFADTEAFF

V: TRBV7-9
D: TRBD1
size: few
J: TRBJ2-4
length: 14
DNA: TGTGCCAGCAGGGACCCGACAGGGTCGGACATTCAGTACTTC
CDR3: CASRDPTGSDIQYF

V: TRBV4-3
D: NA
size: NA
J: TRBJ2-1
length: 13
DNA: TGCGCCAGCAGCCAAGAGGGGCGTAGAGAGCAGTTCTTC
CDR3: CASSQEGRREQFF

V: TRBV6-2/TRBV6-3
D: NA
size: many
J: TRBJ2-5
length: 14
DNA: TGTGCCAGCAGTTACCCCGTAGGGATCGGGACCCAGTACTTC
CDR3: CASSYPVGIGTQYF

V: TRBV4-1
D: NA
size: NA
J: TRBJ1-2
length: 16
DNA: TGCGCCAGCAGCCCGCTCTACATTGAGGCAGTTGATGGCTACACCTTC
CDR3: CASSPLYIEAVDGYTF

V: TRBV4-2
D: NA
size: many
J: TRBJ2-7
length: 15
DNA: TGTGCCAGCAGCCAAGAATCCGGGACCTCCTACGAGCAGTACTTC
CDR3: CASSQESGTSYEQYF

V: TRBV6-1
D: TRBD2
size: once
J: TRBJ2-1
length: 14
DNA: TGTGCCAGCAGCCCCATAGGTAGCGGGAGGGAGCAGTTCTTC
CDR3: CASSPIGSGREQFF

V: TRBV9
D: NA
size: once
J: TRBJ2-7
length: 14
DNA: TGTGCCAGCAGCGTAGGACTAGGGCCCTACGAGCAGTACTTC
CDR3: CASSVGLGPYEQYF

V: TRBV29-1
D: NA
size: NA
J: TRBJ1-1
length: 12
DNA: TGCAGCGGCGACTGGGGGAACACTGAAGCTTTCTTT
CDR3: CSGDWGNTEAFF

V: TRBV7-6
D: NA
size: few
J: TRBJ2-5
length: 17
DNA: TGTGCCAGCAGCTTGGGCGGTGGACTGTCACCACAAGAGACCCAGTACTTC
CDR3: CASSLGGGLSPQETQYF

V: TRBV29-1
D: TRBD2
size: few
J: TRBJ2-2
length: 16
DNA: TGCAGCGTTGAGAGAATAGCGGGAATAAGCGCCGGGGAGCTGTTTTTT
CDR3: CSVERIAGISAGELFF

V: TRBV5-5
D: TRBD1
size: few
J: TRBJ2-2
length: 17
DNA: TGTGCCAGCCCCCCTTTACCCCCAGGGGGAATCACCGGGGAGCTGTTTTTT
CDR3: CASPPLPPGGITGELFF

V: TRBV10-3
D: TRBD1
size: few
J: TRBJ1-5
length: 15
DNA: TGTGCCATCAGTGAGAAGGACAGGGTGGATCAGCCCCAGCATTTT
CDR3: CAISEKDRVDQPQHF

V: TRBV6-5
D: NA
size: few
J: TRBJ2-4
length: 16
DNA: TGTGCCAGCAGTTACTCTGGCGGACTAGCCAAAAACATTCAGTACTTC
CDR3: CASSYSGGLAKNIQYF

V: TRBV11-2
D: NA
size: few
J: TRBJ2-7
length: 13
DNA: TGTGCCAGCAGCTTAGGAGGGGTAGGCGAGCAGTACTTC
CDR3: CASSLGGVGEQYF

V: TRBV5-1
D: NA
size: few
J: TRBJ1-2
length: 12
DNA: TGCGCCAGCAGCTTGGAGGCGGCCAGCTACACCTTC
CDR3: CASSLEAASYTF